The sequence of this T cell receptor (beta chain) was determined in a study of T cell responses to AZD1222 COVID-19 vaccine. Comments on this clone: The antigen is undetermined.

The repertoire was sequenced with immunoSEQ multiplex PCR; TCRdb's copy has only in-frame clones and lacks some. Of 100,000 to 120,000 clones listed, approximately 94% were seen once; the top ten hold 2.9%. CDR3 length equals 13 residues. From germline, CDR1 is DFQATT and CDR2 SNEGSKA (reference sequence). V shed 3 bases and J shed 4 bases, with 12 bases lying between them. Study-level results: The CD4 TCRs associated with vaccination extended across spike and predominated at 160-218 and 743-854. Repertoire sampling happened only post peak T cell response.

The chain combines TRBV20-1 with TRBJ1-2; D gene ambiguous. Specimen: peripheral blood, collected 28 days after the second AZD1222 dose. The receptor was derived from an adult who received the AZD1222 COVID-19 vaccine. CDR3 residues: CSASLRGSYGYTF. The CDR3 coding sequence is TGCAGTGCTAGTCTACGGGGAAGCTATGGCTACACCTTC.